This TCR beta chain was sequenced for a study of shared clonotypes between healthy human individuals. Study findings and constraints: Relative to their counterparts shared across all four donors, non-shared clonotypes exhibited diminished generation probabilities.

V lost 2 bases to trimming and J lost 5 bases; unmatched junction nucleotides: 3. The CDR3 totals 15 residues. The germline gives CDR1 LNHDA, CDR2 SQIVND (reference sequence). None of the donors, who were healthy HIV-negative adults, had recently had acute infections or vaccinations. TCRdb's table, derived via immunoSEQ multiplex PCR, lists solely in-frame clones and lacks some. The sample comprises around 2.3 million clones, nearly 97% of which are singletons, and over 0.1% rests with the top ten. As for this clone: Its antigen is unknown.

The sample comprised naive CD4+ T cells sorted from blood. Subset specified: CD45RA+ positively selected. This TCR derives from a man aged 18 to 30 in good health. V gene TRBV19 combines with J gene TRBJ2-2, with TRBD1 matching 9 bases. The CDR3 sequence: CASSIRGQGTGELFF. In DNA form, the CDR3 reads TGTGCCAGTAGTATAAGGGGACAGGGTACCGGGGAGCTGTTTTTT.